This T cell receptor beta chain stems from a study of CD4 and CD8 cells across lung adenocarcinoma regions. Samples came from patients with localized non-small cell lung adenocarcinoma. The CDR3 covers 15 residues. CDR1 is MNHNS and CDR2 is SASEGT in the germline V gene. MiXCR, applied by TCRdb to the PCR reads, yields one record per CDR3 protein. The sample carries about 16,000 distinct CDR3 sequences, around 52% recorded once. About this clonotype itself: One end of the junction is discordant with germline, which a read error may explain.

The chain has TRBV6-1 and TRBJ2-3, with 8 bases lining up with TRBD2. The sequenced material came from CD8+ T cells from the center of a lung tumor. This TCR was sampled from a female donor with lung adenocarcinoma. The CD4 and CD8 labels of this study may be unreliable. This CDR3 reads CAGGERAGGQDTQYF. CDR3 nucleotides: TGTGCCGGGGGGGAACGGGCGGGGGGCCAAGATACCCAGTATTTT.